Listed here are 20 T cell receptor beta chains from one sample, sequenced in a study of CD8+CD57+ T cells in acquired aplastic anemia (dated by TCRdb to 2016 to 2018). Flow cytometry had shown CD8+CD57+ cell expansion in the patients selected for sequencing. The run used an Illumina HiSeq 2000. TCR beta VDJ combination and CDR3 sequence profiling used genomic DNA as the template. Through fastp at Q25 and MiXCR, TCRdb rebuilt clones from the public reads, retaining in-frame beta chains. Every entry covers one CDR3 protein and lists the most common genes and DNA from its rows. Present in this sample are approximately 220,000 distinct CDR3 sequences, around 45% of which were seen just once. The ten largest clones add up to over 7.5% of the sample. Sequencing was carried out using sorted CD4+, CD8+, or CD8+CD57+ T cells (not recorded which) from PBMCs. Every receptor here comes from a human donor with aplastic anemia.

The gene calls are TRBV20-1 and TRBJ2-3; D is perhaps TRBD1 (6 bases). The germline V and J ends were trimmed by 0 bases and 3 bases, with 13 bases remaining between them. CDR1 DFQATT and CDR2 SNEGSKA come from the germline V gene (reference sequence). CDR3 length: 15 amino acids. The CDR3: CSARDLRQGTDTQYF. The CDR3 region has the DNA TGCAGTGCTAGAGATCTCAGGCAGGGGACAGATACGCAGTATTTT.

This clonotype was detected ten times or more. The V and J genes are TRBV14 and TRBJ2-2; TRBD2 is a possible D gene (5 bases). CDR3 length equals 13 residues. Germline loops: CDR1 SGHDN, CDR2 FVKESK. Trimming pared 5 bases from V and 8 bases from J, leaving 12 bases between. The CDR3 is CASSFSGLGELFF. For the CDR3, the DNA is TGTGCCAGCAGCTTCAGCGGTCTAGGGGAGCTGTTTTTT.

The genes are TRBV15 and TRBJ2-1; TRBD2 aligns across 9 bases. V lost 1 base and J lost 5; bases outside the gene matches: 3. This CDR3 comprises 15 residues. Germline CDR1 is LNHNV and CDR2 is YYDKDF (reference sequence). This chain's CDR3 is CATSRGGGDNNEQFF. DNA for the CDR3: TGTGCCACCAGCAGAGGCGGGGGGGACAACAATGAGCAGTTCTTC.

The chain links TRBV7-6 to TRBJ2-5; 7 bases are a match to TRBD1. The germline gives CDR1 SGHVS, CDR2 FNYEAQ. This CDR3 has 14 amino acids. V was clipped by 6 bases and J by 5 bases; unmatched bases: 9. CDR3 in DNA: TGTGCCAGCAGTCTGCGAGAGACAGGGGAGACCCAGTACTTC. Amino acid sequence: CASSLRETGETQYF.

About this clonotype: One base away lies a much larger clone, so this may be a sequencing read error. V and J are TRBV5-1 and TRBJ1-1; 7 bases map to TRBD1. The CDR3 is 16 residues long. Germline CDR1 and CDR2: SGHRS and YFSETQ. CDR3 DNA sequence: TGCGCCAGCAGCTTGGAAATCACAGGGGTCAACACTGAAGCTTCCTTT. It translates to CASSLEITGVNTEASF.

This clonotype was detected a few times. The rearrangement joins TRBV2 to TRBJ1-2, with D unresolved. Trimming removed 2 bases from V and 5 bases from J, with 9 bases in between. Germline CDR1 is SNHLY and CDR2 is FYNNEI. The CDR3 covers 13 residues. The CDR3 spells CASSEQSLYGYTF. In nucleotides, the CDR3 is TGTGCCAGCAGTGAACAGAGCCTTTATGGCTACACCTTC.

This clonotype was counted once. The chain has TRBV7-9 and TRBJ2-7; no clear D gene. With 1 base removed from V and 1 base from J, the gap between germline ends came to 14 bases. The CDR3 runs to 16 residues. CDR1 and CDR2 (germline): SEHNR, FQNEAQ (reference sequence). The CDR3 coding sequence is TGTGCCAGCAGCTTAGTCTCGTCGGTTCAATCCTACGAGCAGTACTTC. Protein sequence: CASSLVSSVQSYEQYF.

V is TRBV20-1 and J is TRBJ1-2; no definite D call. Trimming pared 4 bases from V and 3 bases from J, leaving 6 bases between. The CDR3 is made up of 11 amino acids. Germline CDR1 is DFQATT and CDR2 is SNEGSKA (reference sequence). CDR3 protein: CSAKVDYGYTF. Here the CDR3 DNA reads TGCAGTGCTAAGGTGGACTATGGCTACACCTTC.

This clonotype appeared once. The chain joins TRBV7-6 to TRBJ2-1; D call uncertain. This CDR3 comprises 13 residues. Germline lookup yields CDR1 SGHVS and CDR2 FNYEAQ. Trimming cost V 2 bases and J 8 bases, with 10 bases left between them. This CDR3 reads CASSLLSGDEQFF. As DNA, the CDR3 is TGTGCCAGCAGCTTACTTTCAGGAGATGAGCAGTTCTTC. Full variable domain (remainder filled in from reference TRBV7-6 and TRBJ2-1): GAGVSQSPRYKVTKRGQDVALRCDPISGHVSLYWYRQALGQGPEFLTYFNYEAQQDKSGLPNDRFSAERPEGSISTLTIQRTEQRDSAMYRCASSLLSGDEQFFGPGTRLTVL.

In its sample, this clonotype was seen many times. The chain recombines TRBV19 with TRBJ2-1; no clear D. CDR1 and CDR2 (germline): LNHDA, SQIVND (reference sequence). This CDR3 comprises 11 residues. The V end lost 6 bases, the J end lost 9 bases, and 9 bases lay between the germline ends. The CDR3 DNA reads as TGTGCCAGTAGCCCGGGCATTGAGCAGTTCTTC. Protein product: CASSPGIEQFF.

The rearrangement uses TRBV11-2 and TRBJ2-5, with a weak D call TRBD1 (6 bases). Between the trimmed V and J ends, which lost 8 bases and 1 base, there was a span of 11 bases. CDR3 length equals 13 residues. Germline CDR1 reads SGHAT; CDR2 reads FQNNGV. CDR3: CASRDRTQETQYF. The CDR3 DNA reads as TGTGCCAGCCGCGACAGGACCCAAGAGACCCAGTACTTC. The full variable domain, rest sourced from reference TRBV11-2 and TRBJ2-5, is EAGVAQSPRYKIIEKRQSVAFWCNPISGHATLYWYQQILGQGPKLLIQFQNNGVVDDSQLPKDRFSAERLKGVDSTLKIQPAKLEDSAVYLCASRDRTQETQYFGPGTRLLVL.

This clonotype was counted at least ten times. V is TRBV20-1 and J is TRBJ1-1, with 7 bases identical to TRBD1. The CDR3 spans 12 residues. Germline CDR1 reads DFQATT; CDR2 reads SNEGSKA (reference sequence). J lost 5 bases, V lost 6 bases, and 6 bases had no gene match. The CDR3: CSATTGETEAFF. The CDR3 region has the DNA TGCAGTGCAACAACAGGGGAAACTGAAGCTTTCTTT.

The J gene is TRBJ1-6, the V gene TRBV20-1; D is perhaps TRBD1 (5 bases). This CDR3 spans 11 amino acids. Germline CDR1 is DFQATT and CDR2 is SNEGSKA (reference sequence). Trimming removed 3 bases from V and 14 bases from J, with 11 bases in between. The CDR3 sequence is CSARGGTALHF. CDR3 DNA: TGCAGTGCTAGGGGCGGGACGGCCCTCCACTTT.

The CDR3, as DNA: TGTGCCAGCAGCCTAAGCCGGGACGGCGGCTCCTACGAGCAGTACTTC. It encodes CASSLSRDGGSYEQYF. J is TRBJ2-7 and V is TRBV2; D tentatively fits TRBD1 or TRBD2 (5 bases each). The CDR3 sequence is 16 residues long. The germline gives CDR1 SNHLY, CDR2 FYNNEI. V lost 6 bases, J lost 0 bases, and 18 bases lay in between.

This clonotype was seen at least ten times. The chain couples TRBV5-6 to TRBJ1-5; D is perhaps TRBD1 (5 bases). The CDR3 has 15 amino acids. Germline lookup yields CDR1 SGHDT and CDR2 YYEEEE. Trimming cost V 0 bases and J 0 bases, with 7 bases left between them. This CDR3 reads CASSLAGHSNQPQHF. DNA of the CDR3: TGTGCCAGCAGCTTGGCAGGGCATAGCAATCAGCCCCAGCATTTT.

This clonotype has ten or more counts. This sequence joins TRBV7-9 and TRBJ2-3; D is possibly TRBD2 (5 bases). The CDR3 is 18 amino acids. Per the germline V gene, CDR1 is SEHNR and CDR2 is FQNEAQ (reference sequence). Trimming took off 5 bases at V and 2 bases at J, with 23 bases between the two ends. The CDR3 loop reads CASSARRVIFGLTDTQYF. In DNA form, the CDR3 reads TGTGCCAGCAGCGCTAGGCGGGTTATTTTTGGCCTCACAGATACGCAGTATTTT.

The chain is built from TRBV20-1 and TRBJ1-1; maybe TRBD1 (6 bases). Germline V gives CDR1 DFQATT, CDR2 SNEGSKA (reference sequence). The CDR3 runs 13 residues. V was pared by 1 base and J by 4 bases, with 10 bases between. The CDR3 nucleotides read TGCAGTGCTAGAGTAGAACAGGGCACTGAAGCTTTCTTT. This encodes CSARVEQGTEAFF.

To note about this clonotype: This may arise from a read error, as a much more abundant clone is one base away. The rearrangement joins TRBV9 to TRBJ2-4, with D perhaps assigned TRBD1 or TRBD2 (7 bases each). The V and J ends lost 3 bases and 3 bases respectively, with 13 bases between them. In germline, CDR1 is SGDLS, CDR2 YYNGEE. The CDR3 contains 15 residues. CDR3 sequence: CASSGEGAGKNIQYF. DNA of the CDR3: TGTGCCAGCAGCGGGGAGGGGGCAGGCAAAAACATTCAGTACTTC.

This clonotype was observed many times. V usage is TRBV10-3 and J usage is TRBJ2-6, with no clear D. The germline V gene has CDR1 ENHRY and CDR2 SYGVKD. Trimming removed 3 bases from V and 0 bases from J, with 3 bases in between. The CDR3 length is 14 residues. In DNA, the CDR3 is TGTGCCATCAGTGACAGCTCTGGGGCCAACGTCCTGACTTTC. This sequence encodes CAISDSSGANVLTF.

This clonotype was detected only a few times. The gene calls are TRBV7-6 and TRBJ2-7; TRBD1 is a possible D gene (5 bases). The germline V and J ends were trimmed by 1 base and 4 bases, with 11 bases remaining between them. The CDR3 is made up of 14 amino acids. Germline assignment: CDR1 SGHVS and CDR2 FNYEAQ. CDR3 sequence (DNA): TGTGCCAGCAGCTTAGGGCCCGACAGATACGAGCAGTACGTC. The encoded protein is CASSLGPDRYEQYV.